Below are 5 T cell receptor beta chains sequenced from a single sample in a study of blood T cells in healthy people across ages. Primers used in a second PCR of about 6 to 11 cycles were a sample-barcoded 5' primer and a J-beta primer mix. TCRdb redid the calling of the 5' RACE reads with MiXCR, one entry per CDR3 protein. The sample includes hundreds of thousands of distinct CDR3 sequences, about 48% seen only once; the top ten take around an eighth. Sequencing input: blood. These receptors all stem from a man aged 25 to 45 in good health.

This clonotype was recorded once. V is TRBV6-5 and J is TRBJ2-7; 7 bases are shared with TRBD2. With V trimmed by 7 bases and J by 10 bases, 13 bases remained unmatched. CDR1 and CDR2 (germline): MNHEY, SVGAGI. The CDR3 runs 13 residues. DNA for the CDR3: TGTGCCAGCAATAGAGCGGGGCCCGGGGCCCAGTACTTC. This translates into CASNRAGPGAQYF.

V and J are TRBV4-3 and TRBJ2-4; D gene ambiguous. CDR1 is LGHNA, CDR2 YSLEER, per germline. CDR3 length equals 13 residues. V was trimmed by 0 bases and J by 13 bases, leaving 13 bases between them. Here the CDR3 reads CASSQEPWGEQYF. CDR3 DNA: TGCGCCAGCAGCCAAGAGCCGTGGGGTGAGCAGTACTTC.

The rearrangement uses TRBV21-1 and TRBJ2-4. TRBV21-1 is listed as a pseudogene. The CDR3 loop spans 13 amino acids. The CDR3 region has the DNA TGTGCCAGCGGCCAGTGGGGCAAAAACATTCAGTACTTC. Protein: CASGQWGKNIQYF.

CDR3 in DNA: TGTGCCACCAGTGTGTATCTCACCGGGGAGCTGTTTTTT. The encoded protein is CATSVYLTGELFF. The V call is TRBV24-1, the J call TRBJ2-2; no definite D call. CDR3 length: 13 amino acids. CDR1 is KGHDR and CDR2 is SFDVKD in the germline V gene. The ends were cut back, 5 bases at V and 4 bases at J, with 7 bases in the middle.

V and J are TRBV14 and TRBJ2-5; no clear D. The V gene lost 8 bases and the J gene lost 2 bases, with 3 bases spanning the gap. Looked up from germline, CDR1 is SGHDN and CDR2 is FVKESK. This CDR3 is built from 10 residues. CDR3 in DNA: TGTGCCAGCGCTCAAGAGACCCAGTACTTC. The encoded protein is CASAQETQYF.